This T cell receptor beta chain derives from a study of shared clonotypes between healthy human individuals. In the study overall: Per donor, CD8 memory used one plate, CD8 naive used two, CD4 memory used three and CD4 naive used three.

Profiled with immunoSEQ multiplex PCR; TCRdb holds only in-frame clones, not every one. This table has 2,500,000 or so clones, under 95% appearing once. Study results and limitations: It was expected that sequencing depth would affect clonotype sharing among donors.

About this clone itself: Its antigen is currently unknown.

J was trimmed by 2 bases and V by 4 bases; bases with no gene match: 7. The CDR3 covers 16 residues. Germline CDR1 reads SGDLS; CDR2 reads YYNGEE. The sequence derives from a man younger than 30 in good health. Some clones in this sample may be carry-over from other donors' samples. Sequencing used naive CD4+ T cells from PBMCs. Noted subset: CD45RA+ positively selected. The rearrangement joins TRBV9 to TRBJ2-1; 9 bases fit TRBD2. CDR3 DNA: TGTGCCAGCAGCACCGTAGCGGGAGAGCCCTACAATGAGCAGTTCTTC. Its protein is CASSTVAGEPYNEQFF.